Only a few counts were recorded for the clone carrying this T cell receptor (beta chain). Its antigen is as yet unknown. Germline V gene data show CDR1 as MNHEY and CDR2 as SMNVEV (reference sequence). The CDR3 is made up of 16 amino acids. The V end was cut by 2 bases, the J end by 7 bases, with 21 bases between. The data stem from a study of cytotoxic CD8 clonotypes in ibrutinib-treated CLL. Findings and limits, study-wide: Public clonotypes were seen rarely and were contracted or stable on treatment.

Data came from immunoSEQ multiplex PCR; TCRdb stores just in-frame clones and leaves some out. The top ten clones hold less than 30% of a sample with about 50,000 clones, around three fifths of them seen once. Sequences were derived from PBMCs, sampled after 24 months of ibrutinib treatment. The chain is built from TRBV27 and TRBJ2-7; D is perhaps TRBD2 (6 bases). This clonotype was sampled from a human donor with chronic lymphocytic leukemia. DNA for the CDR3: TGTGCCAGCAGTTTAACGTCGGGAGAATTTGCCGGGGAGCAGTACTTC. Encoded protein: CASSLTSGEFAGEQYF.